The rows below give T cell receptor beta chains drawn from one sample of a study of blood T cell repertoires in COVID-19. Some clones are missing from TCRdb's copy, which holds only in-frame ones; the method was immunoSEQ multiplex PCR. Of roughly 300,000 clones listed, more than 90% are singletons. Sequencing input: PBMCs or T cells enriched from blood (not recorded which). The receptors shown here come from a woman aged 25 to 39 who had recovered from COVID-19. CDR3s include the opening cysteine and the closing phenylalanine or tryptophan. The D gene is left open where the match is weak.

TRBV15	TRBJ1-5	NA	CATSRGTTNQPQHF
TRBV28	TRBJ1-2	NA	CAISSGGNYGYTF
TRBV18	TRBJ1-4	TRBD1	CASSPQGAREKLFF
TRBV5-1	TRBJ1-6	NA	CASSLSGGYSPLHF
TRBV7-8	TRBJ1-2	NA	CASSPGYGYTF
TRBV18	TRBJ1-1	TRBD1	CASSTGGGQMNTEAFF
TRBV27	TRBJ2-3	TRBD1	CASSFPGGHQRDTQYF
TRBV7-8	TRBJ1-6	NA	CASSLSAGNNSPLHF
TRBV7-8	TRBJ2-3	NA	CASTPRSDTQYF
TRBV18	TRBJ1-2	NA	CASSQRTDYGYTF
TRBV5-1	TRBJ2-1	TRBD2	CASRIGLAGYNEQFF
TRBV28	TRBJ2-7	NA	CASSLRGSYEQYF
TRBV13	TRBJ1-1	TRBD1	CASSGRQGVGTEAFF